This TCR beta chain comes out of a study of blood T cell repertoires in COVID-19. Study summary: From the United States, Italy and Spain came samples of acute and convalescent COVID-19. T cells, B-cell-depleted T cells, or PBMCs provided the cDNA or gDNA that served as material.

The length of the CDR3 is 13 residues. Trimming cost V 4 bases and J 9 bases, with 13 bases left between them. The germline V gene has CDR1 MNHEY and CDR2 SMNVEV (reference sequence). Original data processing: By means of reference gene primer amplification, nucleated cell counts were estimated. Data came from immunoSEQ multiplex PCR; TCRdb stores just in-frame clones and leaves some out. V, J and clone size derive from that table, while D and trimming were established from the DNA sequence. The profile shows fewer than 150,000 clones, nearly 90% of them singletons. V and J are TRBV27 and TRBJ1-3; maybe TRBD1 (6 bases). The sequenced sample consisted of peripheral blood. This sequence was found in a woman between 65 and 79 years old who had recovered from COVID-19. For the CDR3, the DNA is TGTGCCAGCAGTTCGGGGGGCCGGACCACCATATATTTT. It codes for CASSSGGRTTIYF.